The entry below describes one T cell receptor beta chain. The antigen is not known. The data originate from a study of cytomegalovirus exposure and HLA in healthy donors. Points from the study as a whole: Later analysis found that TCR beta chains associated with HLA were more clonally expanded than other, equally common chains. Available immune exposure information covered CMV serostatus only. Some TCR beta chains (more than 150 of them) were listed as cytomegalovirus-associated. It was taken for granted in presence/absence analyses that sequencing depth across donors was roughly uniform.

Amplification used 60 Vbeta primers and 13 Jbeta primers. The protocol was immunoSEQ multiplex PCR, while the TCRdb copy is restricted to in-frame clones and leaves out a portion. The data contain 160,000 or so clones, around 82% of them singletons. This TCR was sampled from a man in his forties in good health and CMV-seronegative. What was sequenced was PBMCs.

This chain's CDR3 is CAIRDSGGASDTQYF. In DNA form, the CDR3 reads TGTGCCATCAGAGATAGCGGGGGGGCCTCCGATACGCAGTATTTT. The chain has TRBV10-3 and TRBJ2-3; 11 positions agree with TRBD2. The germline V gene has CDR1 ENHRY and CDR2 SYGVKD. Losses at the gene ends were 6 bases for V and 6 bases for J; bases not matched to a gene: 8. This CDR3 contains 15 residues.